This T cell receptor (beta chain) emerged from a study of spatial heterogeneity in lung cancer. TCRdb called the 5' RACE reads again in MiXCR, with one record for every CDR3 protein. Of roughly 120,000 distinct CDR3 sequences in the sample, 9% to 15% are singletons; the top ten hold roughly 17%. Germline loops: CDR1 SGHTA, CDR2 FQGNSA. CDR3 length equals 14 residues. The V and J ends lost 3 bases and 4 bases respectively, with 9 bases between them. Indicated time point: blood at routine non-recurrence follow-up after resection. Whole RNA, isolated from tumor, nontumor lung or frozen PBMC, was sequenced without prior sorting.

Sequenced material: PBMCs, taken at follow-up. This receptor was obtained from a male donor with early-stage non-small cell lung cancer. The chain links TRBV7-2 to TRBJ2-2, with D uncertain. The CDR3 nucleotides are TGTGCCAGCAGCTTGTGGCAGGCCACCGGGGAGCTGTTTTTT. Translating gives CASSLWQATGELFF.